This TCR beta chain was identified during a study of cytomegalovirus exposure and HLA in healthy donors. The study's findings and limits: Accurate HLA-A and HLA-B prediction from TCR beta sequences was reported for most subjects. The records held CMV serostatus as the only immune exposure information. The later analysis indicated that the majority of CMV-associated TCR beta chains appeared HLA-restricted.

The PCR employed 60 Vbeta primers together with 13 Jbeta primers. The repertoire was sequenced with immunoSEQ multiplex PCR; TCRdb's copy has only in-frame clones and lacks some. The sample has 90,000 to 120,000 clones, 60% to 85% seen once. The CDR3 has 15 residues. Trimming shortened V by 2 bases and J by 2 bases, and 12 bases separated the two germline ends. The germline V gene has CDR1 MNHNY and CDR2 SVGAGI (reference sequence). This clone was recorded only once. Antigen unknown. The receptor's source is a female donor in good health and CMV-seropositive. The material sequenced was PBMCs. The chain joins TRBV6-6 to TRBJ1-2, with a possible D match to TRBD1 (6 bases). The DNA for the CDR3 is TGTGCCAGCAGTTACCGGGACAACACGAACTATGGCTACACCTTC. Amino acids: CASSYRDNTNYGYTF.